Listed here are 20 T cell receptor beta chains from one sample, sequenced in a study of blood T cell repertoires in COVID-19. The protocol was immunoSEQ multiplex PCR, while the TCRdb copy is restricted to in-frame clones and leaves out a portion. The data show about 110,000 clones, 84% seen once. Sequencing input: peripheral blood. These receptors all come from a woman aged 45-60 years with acute or convalescent COVID-19.

The rearrangement links TRBV19 to TRBJ1-1, with D perhaps TRBD1 (5 bases). The V and J ends lost 7 bases and 4 bases respectively, with 13 bases between them. The CDR3 sequence is 13 residues long. Germline CDR1 LNHDA, CDR2 SQIVND (reference sequence). CDR3 DNA: TGTGCCAGTACCCAGGGAATTTCCACTGAAGCTTTCTTT. This encodes CASTQGISTEAFF.

The chain joins TRBV5-1 to TRBJ1-2; tentatively, D is TRBD1 (5 bases). This CDR3 has 12 amino acids. V lost 0 bases and J lost 9, with 9 bases in between. Germline lookup yields CDR1 SGHRS and CDR2 YFSETQ. CDR3 sequence (DNA): TGCGCCAGCAGCTTGGACAGACAGCGCTACACCTTC. Encoded protein: CASSLDRQRYTF.

The V gene is TRBV9, the J gene TRBJ1-2, with D perhaps matching TRBD1 (5 bases). The germline gives CDR1 SGDLS, CDR2 YYNGEE. The CDR3 contains 14 residues. The V gene lost 6 bases and the J gene lost 6 bases, with 18 bases spanning the gap. This CDR3 is CASKTARGEDGYTF. The CDR3 region has the DNA TGTGCCAGCAAGACCGCGCGAGGGGAGGATGGCTACACCTTC.

CDR3 bases: TGTGCCAGCAGTTTATCGGGGGGAGGGAAACTGTTTTTT. Translating it yields CASSLSGGGKLFF. The rearrangement uses TRBV27 and TRBJ1-4; weak D call: TRBD1 (5 bases). Trimming removed 0 bases from V and 11 bases from J, with 10 bases in between. Germline V gene data show CDR1 as MNHEY and CDR2 as SMNVEV (reference sequence). The CDR3 covers 13 residues. The full variable domain, in which reference TRBV27 and TRBJ1-4 provide the parts outside the CDR3, is EAQVTQNPRYLITVTGKKLTVTCSQNMNHEYMSWYRQDPGLGLRQIYYSMNVEVTDKGDVPEGYKVSRKEKRNFPLILESPSPNQTSLYFCASSLSGGGKLFFGSGTQLSVL.

This clone was counted a few times. The chain has TRBV7-9 and TRBJ1-2; 7 bases agree with TRBD1. With V trimmed by 2 bases and J by 4 bases, 7 bases remained unmatched. Looked up from germline, CDR1 is SEHNR and CDR2 is FQNEAQ (reference sequence). The CDR3 loop spans 15 amino acids. The CDR3 DNA reads TGTGCCAGCAGCTTACCCGGGACAGCAAGCTATGGCTACACCTTC. It translates to CASSLPGTASYGYTF.

This chain joins TRBV11-2 and TRBJ1-1, with 8 bases fitting TRBD1. CDR3 length: 14 amino acids. Germline loops: CDR1 SGHAT, CDR2 FQNNGV. J gave up 5 bases and V 3 bases, and 5 bases lay outside the gene matches. CDR3 region: CASSFRTGLTEAFF. The CDR3 nucleotides read TGTGCCAGCAGCTTCAGGACAGGGCTGACTGAAGCTTTCTTT. The whole variable domain, filled in from reference TRBV11-2 and TRBJ1-1, reads EAGVAQSPRYKIIEKRQSVAFWCNPISGHATLYWYQQILGQGPKLLIQFQNNGVVDDSQLPKDRFSAERLKGVDSTLKIQPAKLEDSAVYLCASSFRTGLTEAFFGQGTRLTVV.

This clone was seen only a few times. This chain connects TRBV4-1 to TRBJ1-6, with 7 bases aligning to TRBD1. Germline V gene lookup returns CDR1 MGHRA and CDR2 YSYEKL. V trimming: 0 bases; J trimming: 3 bases; junction bases outside the gene matches: 5. The CDR3 contains 17 residues. This CDR3 reads CASSQEFRTGYNSPLHF. CDR3 in DNA: TGCGCCAGCAGCCAAGAATTCAGGACAGGCTATAATTCACCCCTCCACTTT.

The rearrangement joins TRBV27 to TRBJ2-5; 9 nucleotides match TRBD2. Germline CDR1 is MNHEY and CDR2 is SMNVEV (reference sequence). With 6 bases clipped from V and 2 bases from J, the junction kept 7 bases outside the gene matches. The CDR3 has 15 residues. The CDR3 nucleotides are TGTGCCAGCAGCGGGGCTAGCGGGGCTCAAGAGACCCAGTACTTC. Protein: CASSGASGAQETQYF.

The CDR3 protein is CATAPGVFPYEQYF. CDR3 nucleotide sequence: TGTGCCACGGCCCCAGGGGTGTTTCCCTACGAGCAGTACTTC. The gene calls are TRBV24-1 and TRBJ2-7; possibly TRBD1 for D (6 bases). Trimming took 10 bases from V and 2 from J, leaving 17 bases between them. The CDR3 length is 14 residues. Germline assignment: CDR1 KGHDR and CDR2 SFDVKD.

This chain uses TRBV3-1 (or the pseudogene TRBV3-2) with TRBJ2-3; 7 nucleotides align to TRBD2. This CDR3 has 15 amino acids. Trimming at V came to 1 base and at J to 7 bases, leaving 8 bases not matched to a gene. Germline CDR1 LGHDT, CDR2 YNNKEL (reference sequence). CDR3 nucleotides: TGTGCCAGCAGCCAAGCGGGGGGTGAAGTAAATACGCAGTATTTT. Encoded protein: CASSQAGGEVNTQYF.

CDR3 residues: CASTPQGVLSYEQYF. The CDR3 nucleotides read TGTGCCAGCACCCCCCAGGGGGTTTTGTCCTACGAGCAGTACTTC. This chain connects TRBV6-5 to TRBJ2-7, with 7 bases matching TRBD1. From germline, CDR1 is MNHEY and CDR2 SVGAGI. The CDR3 totals 15 residues. Losses at the gene ends were 7 bases for V and 1 base for J; bases not matched to a gene: 10.

The genes are TRBV28 and TRBJ2-5, with D unresolved. Trimming stripped 6 bases from V and 5 bases from J, with 7 bases between. Germline CDR1 and CDR2: MDHEN and SYDVKM. The CDR3 has 11 amino acids. In DNA form, the CDR3 reads TGTGCCAGCAGCCGGGTCGAGACCCAGTACTTC. Amino acids: CASSRVETQYF.

The CDR3 sequence: CASSPAGTNSPLHF. In DNA form, the CDR3 reads TGTGCCAGCTCACCAGCAGGTACTAATTCACCCCTCCACTTT. The V call is TRBV18, the J call TRBJ1-6; D unresolved. CDR1 is KGHSH and CDR2 is LQKENI in the germline V gene. The CDR3 has 14 amino acids. Trimming took off 2 bases at V and 6 bases at J, with 8 bases between the two ends.

The chain recombines TRBV5-1 with TRBJ1-6; no reliable D call. The CDR3 totals 14 residues. The V gene's germline CDR1 is SGHRS and CDR2 YFSETQ. V was shortened by 1 base and J by 10 bases, with 12 bases between the two germline ends. The CDR3: CASSLFALGSPLHF. The CDR3 nucleotides are TGCGCCAGCAGCTTGTTCGCTCTCGGGTCACCCCTCCACTTT.

The V and J genes are TRBV5-5 and TRBJ2-3; TRBD1 is a possible D gene (6 bases). The germline V gene has CDR1 SGHKS and CDR2 YYEKEE (reference sequence). The CDR3 is made up of 15 amino acids. With 2 bases removed from V and 2 bases from J, the gap between germline ends came to 12 bases. CDR3 region: CASSFKGGNTDTQYF. In DNA, the CDR3 is TGTGCCAGCAGCTTCAAAGGGGGTAACACAGATACGCAGTATTTT.

The V gene is TRBV2, the J gene TRBJ2-3; TRBD2 agrees at 10 bases. This CDR3 is 17 amino acids long. Germline V gives CDR1 SNHLY, CDR2 FYNNEI. Germline trimming cut 9 bases from V and 3 bases from J; bases unmatched to any gene: 15. In DNA, the CDR3 is TGTGCCAGTCATCTAGCGGGGGCGTTTAAGGGGACAGATACGCAGTATTTT. As protein: CASHLAGAFKGTDTQYF.

The V call is TRBV7-6, the J call TRBJ2-2, with unresolved D. Germline values: CDR1 SGHVS, CDR2 FNYEAQ. V lost 6 bases to trimming and J lost 0 bases, with 14 bases between them. CDR3 size: 16 residues. The CDR3 sequence is CASSLFTVANTGELFF. The DNA for the CDR3 is TGTGCCAGCAGTCTCTTTACAGTTGCGAACACCGGGGAGCTGTTTTTT.

The V gene is TRBV29-1, the J gene TRBJ1-2, with D tentatively TRBD1 (5 bases). This CDR3 is 11 amino acids long. Germline V CDR1 and CDR2: SQVTM, ANQGSEA. Trimming removed 4 bases at V and 5 bases at J, with 8 bases between. The chain's CDR3 is CSVGQRYGYTF. The CDR3 DNA is TGCAGCGTTGGACAGCGATATGGCTACACCTTC.

The chain recombines TRBV7-8 with TRBJ2-7; TRBD1 agrees at 10 bases. From germline, CDR1 is SGHVS and CDR2 FQNEAQ. Unmatched junction bases numbered 6, after V lost 2 bases and J lost 5 bases. The CDR3 extends over 15 amino acids. CDR3 coding DNA: TGTGCCAGCAGCTTATCGGGACAGGGGTGGAACGAGCAGTACTTC. Protein sequence: CASSLSGQGWNEQYF.

V and J are TRBV2 and TRBJ1-1, with a possible D match to TRBD1 (6 bases). Germline V lookup: CDR1 SNHLY, CDR2 FYNNEI. Trimming took off 5 bases at V and 1 base at J, with 8 bases between the two ends. CDR3 length equals 13 residues. Here the CDR3 DNA reads TGTGCCAGCAGTCAGGACAGGAACACTGAAGCTTTCTTT. It codes for CASSQDRNTEAFF.